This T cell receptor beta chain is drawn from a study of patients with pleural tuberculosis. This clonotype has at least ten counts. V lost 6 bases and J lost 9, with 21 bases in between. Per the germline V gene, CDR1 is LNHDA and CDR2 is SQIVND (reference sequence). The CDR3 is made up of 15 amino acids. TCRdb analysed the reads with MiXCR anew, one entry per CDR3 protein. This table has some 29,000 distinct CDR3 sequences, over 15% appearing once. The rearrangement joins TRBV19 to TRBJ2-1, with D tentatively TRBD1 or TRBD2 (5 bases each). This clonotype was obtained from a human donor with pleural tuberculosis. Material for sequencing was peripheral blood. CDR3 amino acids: CASRRGDGGRSEQFF. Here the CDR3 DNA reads TGTGCCAGTAGAAGAGGGGACGGCGGCAGAAGTGAGCAGTTCTTC.